The T cell receptor (beta chain) under discussion was sequenced for a study of PD-L1 blockade in urothelial cancer. Sequencing used immunoSEQ multiplex PCR; TCRdb keeps in-frame clones, though not all of them. The sample holds 65,000 to 85,000 clones, less than 95% seen once. The time point denotes: peripheral blood 6 weeks after treatment start. The receptor's source is an elderly woman with urothelial cancer. The source material was PBMCs, sampled around atezolizumab (anti-PD-L1) treatment.

Here the CDR3 reads CASSSTQGRHLEQYF. The CDR3 DNA follows: TGTGCCAGCAGTTCAACACAGGGACGCCATCTGGAGCAGTACTTC. The genes are TRBV2 and TRBJ2-7; D possibly corresponds to TRBD1 (6 bases). Germline lookup yields CDR1 SNHLY and CDR2 FYNNEI. V lost 5 bases and J 7 bases, leaving 21 bases between the germline ends. The CDR3 consists of 15 residues.